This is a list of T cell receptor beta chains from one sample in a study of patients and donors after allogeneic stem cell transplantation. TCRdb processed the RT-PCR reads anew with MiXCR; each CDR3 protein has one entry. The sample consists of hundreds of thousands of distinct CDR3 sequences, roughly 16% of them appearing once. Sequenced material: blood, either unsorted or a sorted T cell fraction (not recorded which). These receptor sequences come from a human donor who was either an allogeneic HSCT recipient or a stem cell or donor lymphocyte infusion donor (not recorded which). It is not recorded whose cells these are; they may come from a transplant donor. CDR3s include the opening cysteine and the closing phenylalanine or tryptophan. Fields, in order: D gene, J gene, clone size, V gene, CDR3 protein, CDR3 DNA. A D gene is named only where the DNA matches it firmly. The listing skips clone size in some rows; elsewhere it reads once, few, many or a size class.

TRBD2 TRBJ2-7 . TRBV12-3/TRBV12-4 CASSLAAREYEQYF TGTGCCAGCAGTTTAGCGGCGCGGGAGTACGAGCAGTACTTC
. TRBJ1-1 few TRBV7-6 CASSKPPRGATFF TGTGCCAGCAGCAAGCCCCCAAGGGGTGCAACTTTCTTT
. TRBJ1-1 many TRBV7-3 CASSSSLNTEAFF TGTGCCAGCAGTTCTTCACTGAACACTGAAGCTTTCTTT
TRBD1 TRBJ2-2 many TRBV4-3 CASSQGLRRTGSTGELFF TGCGCCAGCAGCCAAGGCTTGAGGAGGACAGGGTCCACCGGGGAGCTGTTTTTT
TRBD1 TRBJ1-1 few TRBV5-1 CASSFTGGRAEAFF TGCGCCAGCAGCTTTACAGGGGGAAGGGCTGAAGCTTTCTTT
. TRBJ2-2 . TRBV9 CASTTKGLHSNTGELFF TGTGCCAGCACAACCAAGGGACTCCACTCGAACACCGGGGAGCTGTTTTTT
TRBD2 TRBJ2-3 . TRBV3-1 CASSQVRGGITDTQYF TGTGCCAGCAGCCAAGTGCGGGGGGGGATCACAGATACGCAGTATTTT
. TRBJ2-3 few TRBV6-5 CASSYNRASTDTQYF TGTGCCAGCAGTTATAACAGAGCTAGCACAGATACGCAGTATTTT
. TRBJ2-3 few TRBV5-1 CASRGTQDTQYF TGCGCCAGCAGAGGGACCCAAGATACGCAGTATTTT
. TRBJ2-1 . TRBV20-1 CSARRTVNRDEQFF TGCAGTGCTAGAAGGACAGTCAACAGGGATGAGCAGTTCTTC
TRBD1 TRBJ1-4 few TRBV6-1 CASRIDTGANEKLFF TGTGCCAGCAGAATAGACACAGGGGCGAATGAAAAACTGTTTTTT
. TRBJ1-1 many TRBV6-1 CASRRGTGNTEAFF TGTGCCAGCAGACGGGGGACGGGGAACACTGAAGCTTTCTTT
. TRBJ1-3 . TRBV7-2 CASRHPRGETGNTIYF TGTGCCAGCAGACACCCCAGGGGCGAGACTGGAAACACCATATATTTT
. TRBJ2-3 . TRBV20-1 CSARDKADTQYF TGCAGTGCTAGAGATAAAGCGGATACGCAGTATTTT
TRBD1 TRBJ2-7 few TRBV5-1 CASSSRQGGYEQYF TGTGCCAGCAGTTCGCGACAGGGGGGGTACGAGCAGTACTTC
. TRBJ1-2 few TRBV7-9 CASTLRQGSGGYTF TGTGCCAGCACCCTAAGACAAGGTTCAGGTGGCTACACCTTC
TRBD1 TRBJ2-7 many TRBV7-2 CASSHEARDRYFYEQYF TGTGCCAGCAGCCACGAAGCCCGGGACAGATATTTCTACGAGCAGTACTTC
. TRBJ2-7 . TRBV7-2 CASSPQTALAYEQYF TGTGCCAGCAGCCCCCAGACAGCCCTTGCCTACGAGCAGTACTTC
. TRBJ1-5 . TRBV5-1 CASSFPSVGSQPQHF TGCGCCAGCAGCTTCCCCTCGGTGGGTTCTCAGCCCCAGCATTTT
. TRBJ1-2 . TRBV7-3 CASSPQPGAYGYTF TGTGCCAGCAGCCCGCAACCAGGGGCGTATGGCTACACCTTC
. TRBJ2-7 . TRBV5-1 CASSLEGQAPYEQYF TGCGCCAGCAGCTTGGAAGGGCAGGCTCCCTACGAGCAGTACTTC
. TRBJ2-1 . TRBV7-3 CASSTPTIPISYNEQFF TGTGCCAGCAGCACACCCACAATTCCGATCTCCTACAATGAGCAGTTCTTC
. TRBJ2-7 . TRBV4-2 CASSQDRRLYGEQYF TGTGCCAGCAGCCAAGATAGGAGACTCTATGGCGAGCAGTACTTC
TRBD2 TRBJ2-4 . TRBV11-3 CASSAGGSGRNIQYF TGTGCCAGCAGCGCGGGGGGTAGCGGGAGAAACATTCAGTACTTC
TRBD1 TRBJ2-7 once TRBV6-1 CASSRGQGPSYEQYF TGTGCCAGCAGTCGAGGACAGGGGCCATCCTACGAGCAGTACTTC
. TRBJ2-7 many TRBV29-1 CSVALTTSSYEQYF TGCAGCGTTGCGTTGACTACCAGCTCCTACGAGCAGTACTTC
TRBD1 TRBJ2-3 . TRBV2 CATNPQGANSDTQYF TGTGCCACCAACCCCCAGGGGGCTAATTCCGATACGCAGTATTTT
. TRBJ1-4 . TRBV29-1 CSVEDGGLGEKLFF TGCAGCGTTGAAGATGGGGGCCTCGGGGAAAAACTGTTTTTT
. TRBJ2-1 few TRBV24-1 CATSDPSINEQFF TGTGCCACCAGTGATCCCTCAATCAATGAGCAGTTCTTC
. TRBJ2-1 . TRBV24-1 CATSASGRTARSSYNEQFF TGTGCCACCAGTGCCTCGGGGCGCACCGCTCGGAGCTCCTACAATGAGCAGTTCTTC
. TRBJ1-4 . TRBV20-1 CSARRDTSFNEKLFF TGCAGTGCCCGCCGGGACACGAGTTTTAATGAAAAACTGTTTTTT
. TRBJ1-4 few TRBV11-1 CASSLIGEGPPVGEKLFF TGTGCCAGCAGCCTCATAGGAGAGGGACCACCGGTGGGTGAAAAACTGTTTTTT
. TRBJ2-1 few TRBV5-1 CASSSPGQGGSEQFF TGCGCCAGCAGCTCCCCGGGGCAAGGGGGTTCTGAGCAGTTCTTC
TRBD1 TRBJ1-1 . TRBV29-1 CSVRTGATTEAFF TGCAGCGTTCGGACAGGGGCGACCACTGAAGCTTTCTTT
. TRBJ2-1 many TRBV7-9 CASIEQSNEQFF TGTGCCAGCATCGAGCAGAGCAATGAGCAGTTCTTC
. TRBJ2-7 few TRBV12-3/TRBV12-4 CASSLAPGPMLTYEQYF TGTGCCAGCAGTTTAGCCCCGGGACCGATGTTAACCTACGAGCAGTACTTC
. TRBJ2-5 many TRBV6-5 CASSSGRGETQYF TGTGCCAGCAGTTCAGGACGAGGAGAGACCCAGTACTTC
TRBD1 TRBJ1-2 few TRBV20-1 CSARLTGVNYGYTF TGCAGTGCTAGGCTCACAGGGGTAAACTATGGCTACACCTTC
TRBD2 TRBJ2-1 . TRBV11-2 CASSQSAGGVYNEQFF TGTGCCAGCAGCCAAAGTGCGGGGGGGGTTTACAATGAGCAGTTCTTC
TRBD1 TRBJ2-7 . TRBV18 CASSPGTGRVYEQYF TGTGCCAGCTCCCCCGGGACAGGGCGTGTGTACGAGCAGTACTTC
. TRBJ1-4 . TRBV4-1 CASSQEGGAGEKLFF TGCGCCAGCAGCCAAGAAGGGGGGGCTGGTGAAAAACTGTTTTTT
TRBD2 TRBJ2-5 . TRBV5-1 CASSVTRGGKETQYF TGCGCCAGCAGCGTGACCCGGGGGGGTAAGGAGACCCAGTACTTC
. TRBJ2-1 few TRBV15 CATSSGVRGEQFF TGTGCCACCAGTTCGGGGGTAAGGGGCGAGCAGTTCTTC
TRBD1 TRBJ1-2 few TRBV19 CASSLQPGQGGYTF TGTGCCAGTAGCCTTCAACCGGGACAGGGAGGCTACACCTTC
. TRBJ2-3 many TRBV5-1 CASSFRRGPTDTQYF TGCGCCAGCAGCTTCCGCAGGGGCCCCACAGATACGCAGTATTTT
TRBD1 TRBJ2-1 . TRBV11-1 CASSLVGTGGPFSYNEQFF TGTGCCAGCAGCTTAGTGGGGACAGGGGGCCCATTCTCCTACAATGAGCAGTTCTTC
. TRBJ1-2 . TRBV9 CASSRERGDGYTF TGTGCCAGCAGCCGCGAGAGGGGGGATGGCTACACCTTC
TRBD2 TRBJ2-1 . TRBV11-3 CASSLGGLAGLYNEQFF TGTGCCAGCAGCTTAGGCGGTCTAGCGGGGCTCTACAATGAGCAGTTCTTC
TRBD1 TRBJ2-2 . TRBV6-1 CASQTHRGTGELFF TGTGCCAGCCAAACGCACAGGGGAACCGGGGAGCTGTTTTTT
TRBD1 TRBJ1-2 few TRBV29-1 CSVAGTGGYGYTF TGCAGCGTCGCCGGGACAGGGGGCTATGGCTACACCTTC